This T cell receptor (beta chain) is from a study of spatial heterogeneity in lung cancer. Across the study: Compared with alpha-chain sequences, beta-chain sequences were consistently detected in greater numbers.

Each CDR3 protein gets one entry after TCRdb re-called the 5' RACE reads with MiXCR. The sample lists about 24,000 distinct CDR3 sequences, about 3.5% seen once, with 29% in the top ten. This clonotype was detected many times. Time point indicated: sample taken at primary tumor resection. In each case, whole RNA from tumor, nontumor lung or frozen PBMC was sequenced unsorted. CDR1 SGHDN and CDR2 FVKESK come from the germline V gene. Trimming pared 4 bases from V and 4 bases from J, leaving 10 bases between. The CDR3 consists of 13 residues. The input for sequencing was PBMCs, taken at surgery. The TCR sequence derives from a female donor with early-stage non-small cell lung cancer. J is TRBJ1-1 and V is TRBV14, with D unresolved. The CDR3 spells CASSLGRGTEAFF. The CDR3 coding sequence is TGTGCCAGCAGCCTGGGAAGAGGCACTGAAGCTTTCTTT.